The sequence of this T cell receptor beta chain was determined in a study of blood T cell repertoires in COVID-19. Produced via immunoSEQ multiplex PCR; TCRdb's table is partial and in-frame only. Of more than 300,000 clones listed, roughly 86% are singletons. The CDR3 runs 15 residues. V gave up 5 bases and J gave up 7 bases; unmatched junction bases: 9. Germline assignment: CDR1 SGHNT and CDR2 YENEEA. Membership in each cohort depended on participant-reported clinical history. This TCR was sampled from a man aged 40-50 years in a cohort exposed to, infected with or recovered from COVID-19 (not recorded which). V gene TRBV11-3 combines with J gene TRBJ2-1, with 9 positions matching TRBD2. Source material: PBMCs or T cells enriched from blood (not recorded which). The CDR3 reads CASSRGLARNNEQFF. In nucleotides, the CDR3 is TGTGCCAGCAGCCGGGGACTAGCTCGGAATAATGAGCAGTTCTTC.